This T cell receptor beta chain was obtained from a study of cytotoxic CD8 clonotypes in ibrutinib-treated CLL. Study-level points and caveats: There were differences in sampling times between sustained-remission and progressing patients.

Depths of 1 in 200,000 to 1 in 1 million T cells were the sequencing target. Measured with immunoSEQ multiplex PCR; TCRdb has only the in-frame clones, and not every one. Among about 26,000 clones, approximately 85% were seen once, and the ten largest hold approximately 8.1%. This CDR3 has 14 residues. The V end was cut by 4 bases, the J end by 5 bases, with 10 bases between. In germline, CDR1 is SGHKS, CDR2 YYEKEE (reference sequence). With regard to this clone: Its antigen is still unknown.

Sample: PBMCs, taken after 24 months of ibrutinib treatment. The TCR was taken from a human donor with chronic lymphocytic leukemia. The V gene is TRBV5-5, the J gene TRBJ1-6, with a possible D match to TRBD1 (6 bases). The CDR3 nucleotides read TGTGCCAGCAGCACAGGGTTCAATAATTCACCCCTCCACTTT. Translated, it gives CASSTGFNNSPLHF. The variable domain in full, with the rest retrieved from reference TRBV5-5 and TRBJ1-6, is DAGVTQSPTHLIKTRGQQVTLRCSPISGHKSVSWYQQVLGQGPQFIFQYYEKEERGRGNFPDRFSARQFPNYSSELNVNALLLGDSALYLCASSTGFNNSPLHFGNGTRLTVT.